These 10 T cell receptor beta chains were all obtained from the same sample, sequenced in a study of cytomegalovirus exposure and HLA in healthy donors. This PCR relied on a set of 60 Vbeta primers and 13 Jbeta primers. TCRdb's copy holds only in-frame clones and misses some; the assay was immunoSEQ multiplex PCR. The data show around 150,000 clones, 65% to 70% seen once. The sample was PBMCs. Receptors were obtained from a human donor in good health.

This chain uses TRBV10-3 with TRBJ2-1, with TRBD2 matching 11 bases. The CDR3 sequence is 17 residues long. CDR1 ENHRY and CDR2 SYGVKD come from the germline V gene. The trim removed 6 bases at V and 0 bases at J, leaving 7 bases unmatched. The CDR3, as DNA: TGTGCCATCAGCCCGGGACTAGCGGTTACCTCCTACAATGAGCAGTTCTTC. Translation: CAISPGLAVTSYNEQFF.

The chain uses TRBV9 and TRBJ2-2; 10 bases line up with TRBD2. Trimming cost V 2 bases and J 8 bases; bases outside gene matches: 3. Per the germline V gene, CDR1 is SGDLS and CDR2 is YYNGEE. The CDR3 is 14 residues long. CDR3 loop: CASSVELAGGELFF. The CDR3 nucleotides read TGTGCCAGCAGCGTGGAACTAGCGGGAGGGGAGCTGTTTTTT.

The chain uses TRBV9 and TRBJ2-1; D possibly corresponds to TRBD2 (5 bases). Germline V gene sequence: CDR1 SGDLS, CDR2 YYNGEE. The germline V and J ends were trimmed by 0 bases and 15 bases, with 19 bases remaining between them. The CDR3 is 14 residues long. DNA for the CDR3: TGTGCCAGCAGCGTAGGAGATAGCGCCGAAGTAAGGTTCTTC. Protein: CASSVGDSAEVRFF.

Only a few counts were recorded for this clone. This chain links TRBV5-1 with TRBJ1-1, with TRBD1 as a possible D gene (5 bases). The ends were cut back, 0 bases at V and 1 base at J, with 10 bases in the middle. CDR1 SGHRS and CDR2 YFSETQ come from the germline V gene. This CDR3 is built from 15 residues. The CDR3 sequence is CASSLERGGNTEAFF. The CDR3, as DNA: TGCGCCAGCAGCTTGGAGCGGGGGGGGAACACTGAAGCTTTCTTT.

This clone was seen a few times. The chain uses TRBV7-2 and TRBJ2-7, with a possible D match to TRBD1 (5 bases). Germline-derived CDR1 and CDR2 are SGHTA and FQGNSA. V gave up 2 bases and J gave up 2 bases, with 13 bases separating them. CDR3 length equals 15 residues. The CDR3 region is CASSLQGGAPYEQYF. The CDR3 DNA is TGTGCCAGCAGCTTACAGGGCGGAGCGCCCTACGAGCAGTACTTC.

The CDR3 here is CASSPWTGFNYGYTF. The CDR3 DNA follows: TGTGCCAGCTCACCATGGACAGGTTTTAACTATGGCTACACCTTC. The chain has TRBV18 and TRBJ1-2; TRBD1 aligns across 7 bases. V dropped 2 bases and J dropped 1; count of bases not matched to a gene: 4. The CDR3 has 15 residues. Germline V CDR1 and CDR2: KGHSH, LQKENI.

The chain employs TRBV5-4 and TRBJ2-7; 7 bases line up with TRBD2. The trim removed 4 bases at V and 2 bases at J, leaving 6 bases unmatched. Per germline, CDR1 SGHNT and CDR2 YYREEE (reference sequence). CDR3 length: 14 residues. The CDR3 here is CASSPSAGAYEQYF. In DNA, the CDR3 is TGTGCCAGCAGCCCCTCCGCGGGAGCCTACGAGCAGTACTTC. The full variable domain, its missing parts supplied by reference TRBV5-4 and TRBJ2-7, is ETGVTQSPTHLIKTRGQQVTLRCSSQSGHNTVSWYQQALGQGPQFIFQYYREEENGRGNFPPRFSGLQFPNYSSELNVNALELDDSALYLCASSPSAGAYEQYFGPGTRLTVT.

This sequence joins TRBV19 and TRBJ2-7, with D perhaps matching TRBD2 (5 bases). Germline V gene sequence: CDR1 LNHDA, CDR2 SQIVND (reference sequence). Trimming took off 7 bases at V and 0 bases at J, with 13 bases between the two ends. The CDR3 runs 14 residues. The CDR3 coding sequence is TGTGCCAGTACTCTTACGGGGAGCTCCTACGAGCAGTACTTC. Translating it yields CASTLTGSSYEQYF. Looking up the rest from reference TRBV19 and TRBJ2-7 gives the full variable domain: DGGITQSPKYLFRKEGQNVTLSCEQNLNHDAMYWYRQDPGQGLRLIYYSQIVNDFQKGDIAEGYSVSREKKESFPLTVTSAQKNPTAFYLCASTLTGSSYEQYFGPGTRLTVT.

The rearrangement links TRBV5-1 to TRBJ2-1; 10 positions match TRBD2. Per the germline V gene, CDR1 is SGHRS and CDR2 is YFSETQ. V shed 2 bases and J 0 bases; nucleotides not matched to a gene: 2. The CDR3 spans 16 residues. The CDR3 here is CASSLAGGTSYNEQFF. The CDR3 nucleotides read TGCGCCAGCAGCTTAGCGGGAGGGACCTCCTACAATGAGCAGTTCTTC.

The chain employs TRBV4-1 and TRBJ2-3; 7 bases are a match to TRBD2. This CDR3 has 16 residues. Trimming took 1 base from V and 4 from J; bases not matched to a gene: 8. From germline, CDR1 is MGHRA and CDR2 YSYEKL. CDR3 region: CASSQVVGGLADTQYF. The CDR3, as DNA: TGCGCCAGCAGCCAAGTGGTGGGAGGGCTGGCAGATACGCAGTATTTT.